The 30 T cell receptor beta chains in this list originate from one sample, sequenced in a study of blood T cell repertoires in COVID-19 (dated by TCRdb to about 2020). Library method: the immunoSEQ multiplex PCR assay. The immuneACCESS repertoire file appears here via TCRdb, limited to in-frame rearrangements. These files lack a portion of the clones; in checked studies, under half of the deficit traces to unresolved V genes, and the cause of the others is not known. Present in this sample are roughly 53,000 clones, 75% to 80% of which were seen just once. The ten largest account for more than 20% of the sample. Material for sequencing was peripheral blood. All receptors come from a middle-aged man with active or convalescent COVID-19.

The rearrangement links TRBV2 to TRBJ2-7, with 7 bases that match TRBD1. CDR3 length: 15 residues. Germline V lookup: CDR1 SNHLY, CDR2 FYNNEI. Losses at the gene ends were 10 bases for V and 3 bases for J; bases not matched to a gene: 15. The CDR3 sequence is CATLTRQGTNYEQYF. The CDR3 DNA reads TGTGCCACCCTGACCCGACAGGGCACGAACTACGAGCAGTACTTC.

CDR3 DNA: TGTGCCAGCAGTCTGAGTGTGAGTCAAGCTTTCTTT. Its translation: CASSLSVSQAFF. The chain employs TRBV5-5 and TRBJ1-1; D remains unclear. The V end lost 5 bases, the J end lost 9 bases, and 14 bases lay between the germline ends. In germline, CDR1 is SGHKS, CDR2 YYEKEE (reference sequence). The CDR3 sequence is 12 residues long.

CDR3 sequence (DNA): TGTGCCAGCAGCCTCCTCTATGGCTACACCTTC. Translated: CASSLLYGYTF. The chain uses TRBV12-3 or TRBV12-4 and TRBJ1-2; D is undetermined. Between the trimmed V and J ends, which lost 6 bases and 4 bases, there was a span of 6 bases. CDR3 size: 11 residues.

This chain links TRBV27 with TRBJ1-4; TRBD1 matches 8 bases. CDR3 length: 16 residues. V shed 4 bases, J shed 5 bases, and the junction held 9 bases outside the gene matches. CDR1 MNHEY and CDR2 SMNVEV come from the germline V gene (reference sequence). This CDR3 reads CASSSLSTGANEKLFF. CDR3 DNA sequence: TGTGCCAGCAGTTCCCTCTCGACAGGGGCCAATGAAAAACTGTTTTTT.

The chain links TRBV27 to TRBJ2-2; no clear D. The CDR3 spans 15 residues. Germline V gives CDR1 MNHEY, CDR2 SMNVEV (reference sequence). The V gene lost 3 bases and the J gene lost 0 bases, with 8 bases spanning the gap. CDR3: CASSFSRTNTGELFF. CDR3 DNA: TGTGCCAGCAGTTTTTCCAGAACGAACACCGGGGAGCTGTTTTTT.

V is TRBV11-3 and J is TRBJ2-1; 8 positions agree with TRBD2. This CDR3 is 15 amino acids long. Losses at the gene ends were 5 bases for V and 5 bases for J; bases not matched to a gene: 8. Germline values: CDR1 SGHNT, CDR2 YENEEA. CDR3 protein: CASSEGWGLDNEQFF. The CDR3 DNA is TGTGCCAGCAGCGAAGGATGGGGACTAGACAATGAGCAGTTCTTC.

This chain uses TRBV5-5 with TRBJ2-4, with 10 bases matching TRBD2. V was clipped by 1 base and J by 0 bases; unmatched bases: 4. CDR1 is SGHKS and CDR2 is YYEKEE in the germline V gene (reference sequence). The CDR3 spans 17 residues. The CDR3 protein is CASSLFLAGVAKNIQYF. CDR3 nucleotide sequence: TGTGCCAGCAGCTTGTTTCTAGCGGGGGTAGCCAAAAACATTCAGTACTTC.

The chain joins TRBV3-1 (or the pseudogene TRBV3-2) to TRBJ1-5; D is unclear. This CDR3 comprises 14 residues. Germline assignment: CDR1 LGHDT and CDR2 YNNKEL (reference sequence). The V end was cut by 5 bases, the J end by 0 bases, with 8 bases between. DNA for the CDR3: TGTGCCAGCAGCTATAGAGATAGCAATCAGCCCCAGCATTTT. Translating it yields CASSYRDSNQPQHF.

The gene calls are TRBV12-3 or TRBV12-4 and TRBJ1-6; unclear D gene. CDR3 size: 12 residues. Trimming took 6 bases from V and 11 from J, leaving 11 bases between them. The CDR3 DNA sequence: TGTGCCAGCAGCTCTTCCCCTGCACCCCTCCACTTT. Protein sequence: CASSSSPAPLHF.

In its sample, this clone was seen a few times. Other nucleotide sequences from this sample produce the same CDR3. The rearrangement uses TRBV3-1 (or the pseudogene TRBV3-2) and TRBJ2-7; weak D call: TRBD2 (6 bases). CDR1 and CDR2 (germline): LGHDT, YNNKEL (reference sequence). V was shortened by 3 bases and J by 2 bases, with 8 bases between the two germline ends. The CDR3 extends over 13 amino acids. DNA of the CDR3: TGTGCCAGCAGCCAGGGGGGAGCCTACGAGCAGTACTTC. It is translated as CASSQGGAYEQYF.

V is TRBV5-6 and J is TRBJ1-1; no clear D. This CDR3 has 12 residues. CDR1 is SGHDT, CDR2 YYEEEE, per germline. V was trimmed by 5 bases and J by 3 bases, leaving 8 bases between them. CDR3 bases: TGTGCCAGCAGTTCCCAGTACACTGAAGCTTTCTTT. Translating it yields CASSSQYTEAFF. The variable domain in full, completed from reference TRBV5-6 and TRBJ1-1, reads DAGVTQSPTHLIKTRGQQVTLRCSPKSGHDTVSWYQQALGQGPQFIFQYYEEEERQRGNFPDRFSGHQFPNYSSELNVNALLLGDSALYLCASSSQYTEAFFGQGTRLTVV.

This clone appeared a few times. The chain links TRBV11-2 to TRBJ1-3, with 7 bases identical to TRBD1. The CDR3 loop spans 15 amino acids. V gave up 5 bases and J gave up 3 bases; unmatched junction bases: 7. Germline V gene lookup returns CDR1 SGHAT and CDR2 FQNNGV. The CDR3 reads CASSPDRALGNTIYF. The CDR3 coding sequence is TGTGCCAGCAGCCCCGACAGGGCCCTTGGAAACACCATATATTTT.

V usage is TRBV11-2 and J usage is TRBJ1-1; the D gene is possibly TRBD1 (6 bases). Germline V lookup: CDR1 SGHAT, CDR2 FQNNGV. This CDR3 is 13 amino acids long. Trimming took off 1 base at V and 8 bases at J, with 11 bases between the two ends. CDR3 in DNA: TGTGCCAGCAGCTTAGGGTGGACAGCGGAAGCTTTCTTT. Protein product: CASSLGWTAEAFF.

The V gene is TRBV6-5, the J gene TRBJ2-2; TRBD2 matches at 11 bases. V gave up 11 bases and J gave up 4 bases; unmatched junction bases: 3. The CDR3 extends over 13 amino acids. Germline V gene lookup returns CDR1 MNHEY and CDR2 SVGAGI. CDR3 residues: CAGGLAATGELFF. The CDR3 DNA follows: TGTGCCGGGGGACTAGCGGCCACCGGGGAGCTGTTTTTT.

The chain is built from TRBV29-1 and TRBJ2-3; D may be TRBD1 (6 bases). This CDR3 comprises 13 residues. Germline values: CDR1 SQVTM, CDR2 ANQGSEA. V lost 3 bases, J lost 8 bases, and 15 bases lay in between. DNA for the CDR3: TGCAGCGTTGAGGTCTCAGGGGATGGTACGCAGTATTTT. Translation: CSVEVSGDGTQYF.

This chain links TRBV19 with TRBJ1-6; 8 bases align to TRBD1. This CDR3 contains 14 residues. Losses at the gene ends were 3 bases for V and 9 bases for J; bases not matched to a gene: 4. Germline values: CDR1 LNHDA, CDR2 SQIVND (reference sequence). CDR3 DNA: TGTGCCAGTAGTATCGACAGGGGCGGTTCACCCCTCCACTTT. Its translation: CASSIDRGGSPLHF. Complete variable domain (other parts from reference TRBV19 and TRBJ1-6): DGGITQSPKYLFRKEGQNVTLSCEQNLNHDAMYWYRQDPGQGLRLIYYSQIVNDFQKGDIAEGYSVSREKKESFPLTVTSAQKNPTAFYLCASSIDRGGSPLHFGNGTRLTVT.

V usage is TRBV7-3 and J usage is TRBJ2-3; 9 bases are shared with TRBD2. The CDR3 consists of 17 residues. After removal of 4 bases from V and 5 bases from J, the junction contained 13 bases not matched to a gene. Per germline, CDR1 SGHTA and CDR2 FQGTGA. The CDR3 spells CASSSGESGGRIDTQYF. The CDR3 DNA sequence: TGTGCCAGCAGCTCGGGTGAAAGCGGGGGGCGTATAGATACGCAGTATTTT.

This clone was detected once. CDR3 amino acids: CASSPTGQTLYGYTF. CDR3 in DNA: TGTGCCAGCTCACCAACGGGACAGACCTTGTATGGCTACACCTTC. The V call is TRBV18, the J call TRBJ1-2; 7 bases are a match to TRBD1. CDR3 length: 15 residues. Germline CDR1 reads KGHSH; CDR2 reads LQKENI. V shed 2 bases and J 5 bases; nucleotides not matched to a gene: 8. Full variable domain (missing parts from reference TRBV18 and TRBJ1-2): NAGVMQNPRHLVRRRGQEARLRCSPMKGHSHVYWYRQLPEEGLKFMVYLQKENIIDESGMPKERFSAEFPKEGPSILRIQQVVRGDSAAYFCASSPTGQTLYGYTFGSGTRLTVV.

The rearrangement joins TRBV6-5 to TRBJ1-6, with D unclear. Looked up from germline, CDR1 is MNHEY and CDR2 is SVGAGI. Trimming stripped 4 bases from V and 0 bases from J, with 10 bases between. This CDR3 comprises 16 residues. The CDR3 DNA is TGTGCCAGCAGTTCCCAGGACTCCTCCTATAATTCACCCCTCCACTTT. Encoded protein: CASSSQDSSYNSPLHF.

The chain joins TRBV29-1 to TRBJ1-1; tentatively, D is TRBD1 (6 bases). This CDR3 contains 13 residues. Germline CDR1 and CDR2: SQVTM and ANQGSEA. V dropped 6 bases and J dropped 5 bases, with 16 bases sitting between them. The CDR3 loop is CSVITGPWTEAFF. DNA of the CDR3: TGCAGCGTCATAACAGGGCCCTGGACTGAAGCTTTCTTT.

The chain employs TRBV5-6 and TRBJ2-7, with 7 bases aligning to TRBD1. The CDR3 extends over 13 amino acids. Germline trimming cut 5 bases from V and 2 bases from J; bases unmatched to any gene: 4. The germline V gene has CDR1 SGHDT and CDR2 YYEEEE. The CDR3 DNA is TGTGCCAGCAGTGGACAGGCAACCTACGAGCAGTACTTC. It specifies CASSGQATYEQYF.

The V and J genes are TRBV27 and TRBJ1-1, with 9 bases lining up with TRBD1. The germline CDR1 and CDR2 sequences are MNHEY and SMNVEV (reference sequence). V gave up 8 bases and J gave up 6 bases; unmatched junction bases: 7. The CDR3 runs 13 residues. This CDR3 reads CASGDRVSPEAFF. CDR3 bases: TGTGCCAGCGGGGACAGGGTGAGCCCTGAAGCTTTCTTT.

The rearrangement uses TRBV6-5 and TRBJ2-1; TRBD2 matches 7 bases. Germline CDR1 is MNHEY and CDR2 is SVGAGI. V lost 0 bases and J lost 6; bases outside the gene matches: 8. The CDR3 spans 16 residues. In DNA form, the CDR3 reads TGTGCCAGCAGTTACTCGATTGGCGGGGGAACCAATGAGCAGTTCTTC. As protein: CASSYSIGGGTNEQFF.

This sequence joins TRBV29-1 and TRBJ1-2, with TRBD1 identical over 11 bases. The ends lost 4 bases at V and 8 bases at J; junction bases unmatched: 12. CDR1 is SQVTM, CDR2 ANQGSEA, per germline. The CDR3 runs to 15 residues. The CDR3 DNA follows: TGCAGCGTTGCCCGTCCCGGGACAGGGGGAACGGGCTACACCTTC. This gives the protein CSVARPGTGGTGYTF.

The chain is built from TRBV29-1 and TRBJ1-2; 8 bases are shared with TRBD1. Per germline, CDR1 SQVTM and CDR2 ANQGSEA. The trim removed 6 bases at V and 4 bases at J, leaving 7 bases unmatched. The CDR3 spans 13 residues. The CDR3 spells CSVTQGQVYGYTF. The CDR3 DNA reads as TGCAGCGTGACTCAGGGACAGGTCTATGGCTACACCTTC. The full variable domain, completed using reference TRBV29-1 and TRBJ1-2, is SAVISQKPSRDICQRGTSLTIQCQVDSQVTMMFWYRQQPGQSLTLIATANQGSEATYESGFVIDKFPISRPNLTFSTLTVSNMSPEDSSIYLCSVTQGQVYGYTFGSGTRLTVV.

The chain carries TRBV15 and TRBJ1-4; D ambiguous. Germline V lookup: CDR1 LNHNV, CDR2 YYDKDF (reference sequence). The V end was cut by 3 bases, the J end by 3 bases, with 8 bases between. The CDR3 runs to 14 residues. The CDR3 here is CATSSSPSNEKLFF. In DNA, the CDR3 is TGTGCCACCAGCAGTTCCCCGTCTAATGAAAAACTGTTTTTT.

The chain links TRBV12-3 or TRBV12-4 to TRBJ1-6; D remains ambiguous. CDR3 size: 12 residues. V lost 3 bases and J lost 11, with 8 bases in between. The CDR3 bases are TGTGCCAGCAGTTTGGAGTTTGCACCCCTCCACTTT. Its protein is CASSLEFAPLHF.

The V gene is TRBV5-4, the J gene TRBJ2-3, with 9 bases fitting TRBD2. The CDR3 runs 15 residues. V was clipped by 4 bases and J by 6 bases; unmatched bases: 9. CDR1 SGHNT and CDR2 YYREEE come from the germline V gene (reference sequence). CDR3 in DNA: TGTGCCAGCAGCCTACCTAGCGGGGAAACCGATACGCAGTATTTT. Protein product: CASSLPSGETDTQYF. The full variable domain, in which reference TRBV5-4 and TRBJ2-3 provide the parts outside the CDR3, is ETGVTQSPTHLIKTRGQQVTLRCSSQSGHNTVSWYQQALGQGPQFIFQYYREEENGRGNFPPRFSGLQFPNYSSELNVNALELDDSALYLCASSLPSGETDTQYFGPGTRLTVL.

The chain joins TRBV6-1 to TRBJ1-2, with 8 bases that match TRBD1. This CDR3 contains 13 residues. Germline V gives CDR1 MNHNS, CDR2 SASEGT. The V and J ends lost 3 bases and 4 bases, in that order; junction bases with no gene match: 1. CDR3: CASSDRGLYGYTF. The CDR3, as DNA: TGTGCCAGCAGTGACAGGGGGCTCTATGGCTACACCTTC.

CDR3 in amino acids: CASSAEVWTEAFF. The CDR3 nucleotides are TGTGCCAGCAGTGCCGAGGTTTGGACTGAAGCTTTCTTT. The rearrangement joins TRBV12-3 or TRBV12-4 to TRBJ1-1; D gene uncertain. V gave up 5 bases and J gave up 5 bases, with 12 bases separating them. The CDR3 is made up of 13 amino acids.